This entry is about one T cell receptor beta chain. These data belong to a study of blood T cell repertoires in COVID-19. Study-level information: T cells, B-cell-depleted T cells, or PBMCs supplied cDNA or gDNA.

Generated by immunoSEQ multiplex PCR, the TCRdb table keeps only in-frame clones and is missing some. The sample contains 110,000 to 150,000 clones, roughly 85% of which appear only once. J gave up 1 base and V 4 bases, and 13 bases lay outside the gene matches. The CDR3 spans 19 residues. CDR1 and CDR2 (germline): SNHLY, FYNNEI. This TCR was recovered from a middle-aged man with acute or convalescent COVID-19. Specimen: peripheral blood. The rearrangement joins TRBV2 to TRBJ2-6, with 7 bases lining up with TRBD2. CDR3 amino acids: CASSARLATGGSGANVLTF. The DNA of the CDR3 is TGTGCCAGCAGTGCCCGACTAGCCACTGGGGGTTCTGGGGCCAACGTCCTGACTTTC.